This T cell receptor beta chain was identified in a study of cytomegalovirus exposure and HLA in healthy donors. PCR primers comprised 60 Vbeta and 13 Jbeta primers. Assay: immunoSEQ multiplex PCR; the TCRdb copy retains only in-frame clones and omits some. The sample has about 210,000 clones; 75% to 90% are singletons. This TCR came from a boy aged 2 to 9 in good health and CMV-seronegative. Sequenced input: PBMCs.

CDR3 region: CASSLGTVNYGYTF. The CDR3 DNA reads TGTGCCAGCAGCTTAGGGACAGTCAACTATGGCTACACCTTC. The J gene is TRBJ1-2, the V gene TRBV7-9, with D perhaps matching TRBD1 (6 bases). Germline CDR1 SEHNR, CDR2 FQNEAQ (reference sequence). V lost 1 base, J lost 2 bases, and 8 bases lay in between. CDR3 size: 14 residues.